The rows below give T cell receptor beta chains drawn from one sample of a study of cytomegalovirus exposure and HLA in healthy donors. Assay used: immunoSEQ multiplex PCR; TCRdb lists only in-frame clones, some missing. Of 300,000 to 450,000 clones in the sample, roughly 88% were seen once. The specimen was PBMCs. The receptors stem from a woman in her late teens or twenties in good health and CMV-seronegative. The CDR3 runs from the conserved cysteine through the conserved F or W. D genes are given only for firm matches. Clone size is shown for a subset of rows, as once, few, many or a class of expanded clone.

CDR3nt	CDR3aa	v_gene	j_gene	d_gene	abundance
TGCGCCAGCAGCCAAGGACTAGACGCGTACAACGAGCAGTACTTC	CASSQGLDAYNEQYF	TRBV4-1	TRBJ2-7	NA	NA
TGTGCCACCAGCAGAGAGGCCGGGGCCTACAATGAGCAGTTCTTC	CATSREAGAYNEQFF	TRBV15	TRBJ2-1	NA	NA
TGCGCCAGCAGCGAGGACAGGGGATACTACGAGCAGTACTTC	CASSEDRGYYEQYF	TRBV5-1	TRBJ2-7	TRBD1	NA
TGTGCCAGCACCCTACAGGGTAGCCTCTACGAGCAGTACTTC	CASTLQGSLYEQYF	TRBV6-6	TRBJ2-7	NA	NA
TGCGCCAGCAGCGATGCTGGGGGGACGTGGGACTACGAGCAGTACTTC	CASSDAGGTWDYEQYF	TRBV5-1	TRBJ2-7	NA	NA
TGCGCCAGCACCTCAGAGAGCGGGGGGTCGTACAATGAGCAGTTCTTC	CASTSESGGSYNEQFF	TRBV4-1	TRBJ2-1	TRBD2	NA
TGTGCCAGCAGCGCTAGCGGGAGGGGCTACGAGCAGTACTTC	CASSASGRGYEQYF	TRBV28	TRBJ2-7	TRBD2	NA
TGTGCCAGCAGCTTACATGCGACCTACGAGCAGTACTTC	CASSLHATYEQYF	TRBV11-2	TRBJ2-7	NA	NA
TGTGCCGCTAGGGGGGGGAATGAGCAGTTCTTC	CAARGGNEQFF	TRBV6-5	TRBJ2-1	NA	NA
TGTGCCAGCAGCTTAGGGACTGTCATTAACTATGGCTACACCTTC	CASSLGTVINYGYTF	TRBV7-9	TRBJ1-2	NA	NA
TGTGCCAGCAGTCCCGGGACTAGCGGGAGGTGGCTGGATACGCAGTATTTT	CASSPGTSGRWLDTQYF	TRBV28	TRBJ2-3	TRBD2	NA
TGTGCCAGCAGGGAGGACAGGGGCTTGCACAATGAGCAGTTCTTC	CASREDRGLHNEQFF	TRBV6-5	TRBJ2-1	TRBD1	NA
TGTGCCAGTCTAGAGCAGGGGGCCATGAACACTGAAGCTTTCTTT	CASLEQGAMNTEAFF	TRBV7-9	TRBJ1-1	TRBD1	NA
TGTGCCAGCAGGAAACAGGGGGCGGGCGGCAATCAGCCCCAGCATTTT	CASRKQGAGGNQPQHF	TRBV28	TRBJ1-5	TRBD1	NA
TGCGCCAGCAGCCAAGTAACTAGCGGGACATTCGGCGAGCAGTACTTC	CASSQVTSGTFGEQYF	TRBV4-1	TRBJ2-7	TRBD2	NA
TGTGCCAGCAGTTATAAGGTCGGCCTAGCGGAGACCCAGTACTTC	CASSYKVGLAETQYF	TRBV6-6	TRBJ2-5	NA	NA
TGCGCCAGCAGCCAAGCGCGGGGGGCCCCCTATGGCTACACCTTC	CASSQARGAPYGYTF	TRBV4-1	TRBJ1-2	NA	NA
TGCAGCGTTAAACGACAGGGCAATAACTATGGCTACACCTTC	CSVKRQGNNYGYTF	TRBV29-1	TRBJ1-2	TRBD1	NA
TGTGCCAGCAGCTTAGTACTAGCGGGGGGGCGAGAGACCCAGTACTTC	CASSLVLAGGRETQYF	TRBV11-2	TRBJ2-5	TRBD2	NA
TGCGCCAGCAGCTTGGGTGCAGTTGGAGGACCCTACAATGAGCAGTTCTTC	CASSLGAVGGPYNEQFF	TRBV5-1	TRBJ2-1	NA	once
TGTGCCAGCACCTGGGACAGGCTGTATTCAGAGACCCAGTACTTC	CASTWDRLYSETQYF	TRBV6-1	TRBJ2-5	TRBD1	NA
TGTGCCAGCAGTTTATGGTCCAGGGCAGAAAAACTGTTTTTT	CASSLWSRAEKLFF	TRBV28	TRBJ1-4	NA	NA
TGTGCCAGCAGCGTAGCGGGAGGGATCACAGATACGCAGTATTTT	CASSVAGGITDTQYF	TRBV9	TRBJ2-3	TRBD2	NA
TGTGCCAGCAGTGACAGGAGAGAAAAACTGTTTTTT	CASSDRREKLFF	TRBV28	TRBJ1-4	NA	NA
TGTGCCACCAGAAGTTTAGCGGGAGGGCCCGCCTACGAGCAGTACTTC	CATRSLAGGPAYEQYF	TRBV27	TRBJ2-7	TRBD2	NA
TGTGCCAGCAGCTTAGGGACAGCAGAGACCCAGTACTTC	CASSLGTAETQYF	TRBV7-7	TRBJ2-5	NA	NA
TGTGCCAGCAGGGTACTAGCGGGGGCCTACGAGCAGTACTTC	CASRVLAGAYEQYF	TRBV27	TRBJ2-7	TRBD2	NA
TGCGCCAGCAGCTTGGGGACTAAAGGGGAAAAACTGTTTTTT	CASSLGTKGEKLFF	TRBV5-1	TRBJ1-4	NA	NA
TGTGCCAGCAGCTTGGGTGTTGGAGGGTACACTGAAGCTTTCTTT	CASSLGVGGYTEAFF	TRBV5-6	TRBJ1-1	NA	NA
TGCAGCGTGCGGACAGGGCCCAATCAGCCCCAGCATTTT	CSVRTGPNQPQHF	TRBV29-1	TRBJ1-5	TRBD1	NA
TGTGCCAGCATCCGACAGAGTTCCCTCCACGAGCAGTACTTC	CASIRQSSLHEQYF	TRBV21-1	TRBJ2-7	NA	NA
TGTGCCAGCAGGACAGGGACAGATACGCAGTATTTT	CASRTGTDTQYF	TRBV28	TRBJ2-3	TRBD1	NA
TGTGCCAGTAGCCCCGGGACAGGGGGCAATCAGCCCCAGCATTTT	CASSPGTGGNQPQHF	TRBV19	TRBJ1-5	TRBD1	NA
TGTGCCAGCAGTCCCAGGACAGGGCCAGATACGCAGTATTTT	CASSPRTGPDTQYF	TRBV27	TRBJ2-3	TRBD1	NA
TGTGCCAGCCTTACCTCCTCCAGGGGGCGGCGGCAGCCCCAGCATTTT	CASLTSSRGRRQPQHF	TRBV28	TRBJ1-5	TRBD1	NA
TGTGCCAGCAGTTTAGCGGGAGGTTTCGAGCAGTACTTC	CASSLAGGFEQYF	TRBV27	TRBJ2-7	TRBD2	NA
TGCGCCAGCAGCTTGCCACCGGGACTAGCGGGAGGGCCAGAGGAGACCCAGTACTTC	CASSLPPGLAGGPEETQYF	TRBV5-1	TRBJ2-5	TRBD2	NA
TGCGCCAGCAGCCGGACAGGGATAGGGGAAAAACTGTTTTTT	CASSRTGIGEKLFF	TRBV5-1	TRBJ1-4	TRBD1	NA
TGTGCCAGCAGTCTGTCACACAGGGCCCGTGGTGAAGCTTTCTTT	CASSLSHRARGEAFF	TRBV28	TRBJ1-1	NA	NA
TGTGCCAGCAGCTTAAGGGGGCTAGCGGGATCGGCCGGGGAGCTGTTTTTT	CASSLRGLAGSAGELFF	TRBV7-3	TRBJ2-2	TRBD2	NA